This TCR beta chain was found in a study of blood T cell repertoires in COVID-19 (dated by TCRdb to the early 2020s). Regarding the study in general: Samples from collaborators originated in the United States, Italy and Spain and spanned both the acute and convalescent phases of COVID-19. Samples were obtained from the ongoing ImmuneRACE study (first 160 participants) and from 950 to 1,500 subjects provided by 6 global collaborators. A de-identified subject ID, COVID-19 status, age in years and sex were almost always included in the sample metadata. The repertoires were made available in a free public database intended to serve as a resource for research on the immune response to SARS-CoV-2. The prospective study material was composed of cDNA or gDNA derived from T cells, B-cell-depleted T cells, or PBMCs. Where HLA class I and class II types were available, the types were taken from metadata supplied by the sample provider, not from assay-based typing. Subjects who had been exposed to COVID-19, were actively infected with it, or had recovered from it provided the deeply sampled blood TCRbeta repertoires that made up the dataset. The research as a whole found: The quantity of clinical and demographic metadata differed by source and by participant and was supplied without curation.

Whole blood was collected in K2EDTA tubes by collaborating institutions according to the institutions' own protocols. For TCRbeta analysis, collaborator samples were shipped as frozen whole blood, as isolated PBMCs, or as DNA extracted from either sample type. TCRbeta CDR3 regions were amplified from genomic DNA using the immunoSEQ Assay, a bias-controlled multiplex PCR. The study's own analysis went as follows. Nucleated cell counts per sample were estimated from amplification of reference gene primers within the assay. To quantify the absolute abundance of each unique TCRbeta CDR3 rearrangement, sequence reads were collapsed and filtered. Productive Simpson clonality was computed per sample as the square root of Simpson's diversity index over productive rearrangements. The source is immuneACCESS, and TCRdb retained only in-frame sequences with V and J called. Part of the clones is not carried over; for the studies checked, unresolved V genes explain less than half of this, and the remainder is unexplained. V and J calls and clone size are given by that table; D and trimming were obtained from the DNA. The sample includes 70,000 to 95,000 clones, with 85% to 95% observed a single time. The ten most abundant clones make up under 7.5% of the sample.

On this clone: Its antigen is not yet known. Per-base quality was not reported, and no clone a single base away is much larger than it.

V is clipped by 6 bases and J by 0 bases, and the sequence between their germline boundaries is 14 bases long. From the cysteine up to the phenylalanine, the CDR3 has a length of 15 residues. Here the CDR3 DNA is all that survives: 45 bases in frame from base 1. The germline V gene (reference sequence) sets CDR1 to MNHNY and CDR2 to SVGAGI. The sequencing input was peripheral blood. The sequence came from a woman aged 60-75 years with active COVID-19. The receptor chain draws on TRBV6-6 and TRBJ1-2, with TRBD1 perhaps the D gene, on 5 matching bases. The encoded CDR3 is CASSLRWGPNYGYTF. The DNA is as follows: TGTGCCAGCAGCCTCCGGTGGGGCCCTAACTATGGCTACACCTTC.